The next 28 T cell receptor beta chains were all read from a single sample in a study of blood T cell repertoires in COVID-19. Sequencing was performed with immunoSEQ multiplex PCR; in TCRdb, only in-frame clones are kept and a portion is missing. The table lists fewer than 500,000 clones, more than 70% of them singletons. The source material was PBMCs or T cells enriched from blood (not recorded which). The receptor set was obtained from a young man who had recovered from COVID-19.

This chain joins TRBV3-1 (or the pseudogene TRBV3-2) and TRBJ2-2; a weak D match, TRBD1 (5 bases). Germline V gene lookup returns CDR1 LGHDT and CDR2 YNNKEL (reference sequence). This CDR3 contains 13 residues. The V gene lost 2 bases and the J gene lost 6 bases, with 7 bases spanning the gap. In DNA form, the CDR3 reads TGTGCCAGCAGCCAACAGGGTGCCGGGGAGCTGTTTTTT. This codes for CASSQQGAGELFF.

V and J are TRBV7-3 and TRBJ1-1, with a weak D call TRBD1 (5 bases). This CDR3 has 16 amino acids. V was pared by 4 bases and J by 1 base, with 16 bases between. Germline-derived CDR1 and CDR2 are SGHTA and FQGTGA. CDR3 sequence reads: CASSSTVPGPNTEAFF. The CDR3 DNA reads TGTGCCAGCAGCTCGACGGTGCCAGGGCCGAACACTGAAGCTTTCTTT.

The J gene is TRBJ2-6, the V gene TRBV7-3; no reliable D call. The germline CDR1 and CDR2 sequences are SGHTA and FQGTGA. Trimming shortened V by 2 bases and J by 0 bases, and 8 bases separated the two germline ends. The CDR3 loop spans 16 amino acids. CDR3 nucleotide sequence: TGTGCCAGCAGCTTACGGCGGTTCTCTGGGGCCAACGTCCTGACTTTC. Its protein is CASSLRRFSGANVLTF.

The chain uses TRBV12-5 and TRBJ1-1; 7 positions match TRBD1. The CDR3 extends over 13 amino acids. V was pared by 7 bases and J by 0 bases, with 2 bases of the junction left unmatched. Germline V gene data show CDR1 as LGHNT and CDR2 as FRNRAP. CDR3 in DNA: TGTGCTAGTGTTGGACAGGTGAACACTGAAGCTTTCTTT. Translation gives CASVGQVNTEAFF.

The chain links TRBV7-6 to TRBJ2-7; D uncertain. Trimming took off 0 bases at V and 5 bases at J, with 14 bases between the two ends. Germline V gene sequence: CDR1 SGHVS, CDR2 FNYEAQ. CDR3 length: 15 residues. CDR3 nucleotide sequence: TGTGCCAGCAGCTTAGCCACTGCCCCGCTCCACGAGCAGTACTTC. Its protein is CASSLATAPLHEQYF.

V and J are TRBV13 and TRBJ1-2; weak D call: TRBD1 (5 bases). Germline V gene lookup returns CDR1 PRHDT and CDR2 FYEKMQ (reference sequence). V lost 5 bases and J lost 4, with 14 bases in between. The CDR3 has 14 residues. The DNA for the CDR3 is TGTGCCAGCAGCCCGGAACAGGACCCCTATGGCTACACCTTC. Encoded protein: CASSPEQDPYGYTF.

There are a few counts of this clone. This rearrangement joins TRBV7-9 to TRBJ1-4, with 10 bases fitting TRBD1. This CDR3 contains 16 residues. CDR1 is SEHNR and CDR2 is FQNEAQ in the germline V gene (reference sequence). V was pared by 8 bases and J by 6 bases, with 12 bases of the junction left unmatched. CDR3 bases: TGTGCCAGCTACCCGGGACAGGGGACAATTTATGAAAAACTGTTTTTT. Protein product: CASYPGQGTIYEKLFF.

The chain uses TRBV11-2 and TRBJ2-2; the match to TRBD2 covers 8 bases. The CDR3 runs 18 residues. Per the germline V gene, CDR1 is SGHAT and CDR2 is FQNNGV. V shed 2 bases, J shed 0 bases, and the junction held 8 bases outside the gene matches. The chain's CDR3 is CASSLFVRGGANTGELFF. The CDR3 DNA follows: TGTGCCAGCAGCTTATTCGTTCGGGGGGGAGCGAACACCGGGGAGCTGTTTTTT.

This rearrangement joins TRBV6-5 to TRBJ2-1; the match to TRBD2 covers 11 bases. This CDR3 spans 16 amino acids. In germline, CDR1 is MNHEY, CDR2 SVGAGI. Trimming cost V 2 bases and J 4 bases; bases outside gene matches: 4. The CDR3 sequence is CASSYGGLAVYNEQFF. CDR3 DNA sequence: TGTGCCAGCAGTTACGGGGGACTAGCGGTTTACAATGAGCAGTTCTTC.

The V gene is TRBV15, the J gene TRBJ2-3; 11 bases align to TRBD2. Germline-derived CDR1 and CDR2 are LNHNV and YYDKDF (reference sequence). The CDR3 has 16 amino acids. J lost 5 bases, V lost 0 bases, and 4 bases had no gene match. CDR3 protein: CATSRDVTSGIDTQYF. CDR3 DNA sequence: TGTGCCACCAGCAGAGATGTGACTAGCGGGATAGATACGCAGTATTTT.

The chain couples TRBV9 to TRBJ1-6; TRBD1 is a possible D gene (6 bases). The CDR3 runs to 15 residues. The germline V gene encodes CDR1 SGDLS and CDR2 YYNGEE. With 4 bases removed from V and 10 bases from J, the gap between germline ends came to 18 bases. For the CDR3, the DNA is TGTGCCAGCAGCCCAACCAAGGGGGAAGAATCACCCCTCCACTTT. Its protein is CASSPTKGEESPLHF.

The CDR3 DNA reads as TGCGCCAGCAGCCAGACTAGCGGGGGCTATGAGCAGTTCTTC. Residues: CASSQTSGGYEQFF. J is TRBJ2-1 and V is TRBV4-1, with 12 bases identical to TRBD2. V shed 3 bases, J shed 8 bases, and the junction held 2 bases outside the gene matches. The CDR3 is made up of 14 amino acids. CDR1 is MGHRA, CDR2 YSYEKL, per germline.

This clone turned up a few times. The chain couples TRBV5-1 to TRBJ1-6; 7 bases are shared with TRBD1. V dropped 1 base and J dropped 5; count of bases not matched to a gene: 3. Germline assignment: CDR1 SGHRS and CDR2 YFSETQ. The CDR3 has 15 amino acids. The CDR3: CASSLYDRDNSPLHF. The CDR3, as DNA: TGCGCCAGCAGCTTGTATGACAGGGATAATTCACCCCTCCACTTT. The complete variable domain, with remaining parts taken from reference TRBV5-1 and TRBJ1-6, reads KAGVTQTPRYLIKTRGQQVTLSCSPISGHRSVSWYQQTPGQGLQFLFEYFSETQRNKGNFPGRFSGRQFSNSRSEMNVSTLELGDSALYLCASSLYDRDNSPLHFGNGTRLTVT.

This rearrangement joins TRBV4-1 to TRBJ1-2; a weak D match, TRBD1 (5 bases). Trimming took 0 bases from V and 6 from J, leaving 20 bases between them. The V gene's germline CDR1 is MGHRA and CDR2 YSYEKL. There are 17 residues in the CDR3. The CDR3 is CASSQDWDSGTANGYTF. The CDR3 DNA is TGCGCCAGCAGCCAAGATTGGGACTCCGGGACGGCGAATGGCTACACCTTC.

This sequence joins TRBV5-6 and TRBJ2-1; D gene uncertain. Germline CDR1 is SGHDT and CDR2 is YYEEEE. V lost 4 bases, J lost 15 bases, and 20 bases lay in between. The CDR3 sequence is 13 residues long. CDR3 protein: CASSPSGATAPFF. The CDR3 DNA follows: TGTGCCAGCAGCCCCTCCGGAGCGACCGCTCCGTTCTTC. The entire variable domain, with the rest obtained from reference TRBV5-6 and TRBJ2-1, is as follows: DAGVTQSPTHLIKTRGQQVTLRCSPKSGHDTVSWYQQALGQGPQFIFQYYEEEERQRGNFPDRFSGHQFPNYSSELNVNALLLGDSALYLCASSPSGATAPFFGPGTRLTVL.

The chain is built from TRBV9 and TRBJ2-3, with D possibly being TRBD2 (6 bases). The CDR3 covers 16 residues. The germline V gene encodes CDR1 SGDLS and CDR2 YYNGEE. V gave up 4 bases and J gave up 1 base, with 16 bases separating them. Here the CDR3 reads CASSISSSAGTDTQYF. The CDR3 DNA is TGTGCCAGCAGCATATCCTCTAGCGCCGGCACAGATACGCAGTATTTT. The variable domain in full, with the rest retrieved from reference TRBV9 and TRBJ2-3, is DSGVTQTPKHLITATGQRVTLRCSPRSGDLSVYWYQQSLDQGLQFLIQYYNGEERAKGNILERFSAQQFPDLHSELNLSSLELGDSALYFCASSISSSAGTDTQYFGPGTRLTVL.

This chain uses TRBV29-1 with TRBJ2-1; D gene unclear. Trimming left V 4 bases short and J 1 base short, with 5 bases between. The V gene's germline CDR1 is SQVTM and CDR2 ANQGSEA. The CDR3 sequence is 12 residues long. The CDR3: CSVATSYNEQFF. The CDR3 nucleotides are TGCAGCGTTGCTACGTCCTACAATGAGCAGTTCTTC.

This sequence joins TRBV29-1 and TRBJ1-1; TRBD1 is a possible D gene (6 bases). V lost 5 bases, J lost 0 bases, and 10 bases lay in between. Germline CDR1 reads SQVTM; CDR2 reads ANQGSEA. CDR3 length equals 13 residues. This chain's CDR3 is CSVTDRLNTEAFF. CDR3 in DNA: TGCAGCGTTACCGACAGGTTGAACACTGAAGCTTTCTTT.

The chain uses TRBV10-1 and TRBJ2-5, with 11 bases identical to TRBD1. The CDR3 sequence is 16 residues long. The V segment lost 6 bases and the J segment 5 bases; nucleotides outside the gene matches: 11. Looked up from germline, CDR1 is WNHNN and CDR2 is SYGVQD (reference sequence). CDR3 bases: TGCGCCAGCAGCCAAGAAACCGGGACAGGGGGTGAGACCCAGTACTTC. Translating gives CASSQETGTGGETQYF.

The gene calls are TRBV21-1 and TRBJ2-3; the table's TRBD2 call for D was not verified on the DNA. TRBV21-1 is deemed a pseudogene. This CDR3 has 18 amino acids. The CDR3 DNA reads TGTGCCAGCAGCAAAGGCCCCGGACTAGCGGTCCTCACAGATACGCAGTATTTT. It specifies CASSKGPGLAVLTDTQYF.

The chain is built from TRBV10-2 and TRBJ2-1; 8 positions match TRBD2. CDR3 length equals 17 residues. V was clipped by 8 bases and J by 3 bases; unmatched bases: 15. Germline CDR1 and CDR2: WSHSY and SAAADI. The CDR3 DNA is TGCGCCAGCTTCCCAGTTATTGGGACTAGTTTCTACAATGAGCAGTTCTTC. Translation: CASFPVIGTSFYNEQFF.

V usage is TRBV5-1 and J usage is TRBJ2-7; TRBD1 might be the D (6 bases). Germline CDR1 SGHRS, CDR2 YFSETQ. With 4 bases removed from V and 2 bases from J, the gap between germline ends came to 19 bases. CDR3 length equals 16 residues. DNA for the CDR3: TGCGCCAGCAGCCCACAGACAGGAGTATTAACCTACGAGCAGTACTTC. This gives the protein CASSPQTGVLTYEQYF.

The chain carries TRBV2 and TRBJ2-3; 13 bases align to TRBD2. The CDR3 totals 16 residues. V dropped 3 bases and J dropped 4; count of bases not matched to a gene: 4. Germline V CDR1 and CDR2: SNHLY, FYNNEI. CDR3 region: CASSDVTSGGADTQYF. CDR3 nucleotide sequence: TGTGCCAGCAGTGACGTCACTAGCGGGGGGGCAGATACGCAGTATTTT.

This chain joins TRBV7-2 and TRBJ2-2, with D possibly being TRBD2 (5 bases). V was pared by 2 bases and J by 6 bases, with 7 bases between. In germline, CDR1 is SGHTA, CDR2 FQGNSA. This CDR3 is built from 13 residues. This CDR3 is CASSLRAAGELFF. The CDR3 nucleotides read TGTGCCAGCAGCTTAAGAGCGGCCGGGGAGCTGTTTTTT.

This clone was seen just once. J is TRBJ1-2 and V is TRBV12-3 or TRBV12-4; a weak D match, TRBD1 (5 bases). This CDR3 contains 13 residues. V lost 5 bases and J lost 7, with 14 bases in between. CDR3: CASSPTGLGGYTF. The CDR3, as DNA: TGTGCCAGCAGTCCAACAGGTCTCGGTGGCTACACCTTC.

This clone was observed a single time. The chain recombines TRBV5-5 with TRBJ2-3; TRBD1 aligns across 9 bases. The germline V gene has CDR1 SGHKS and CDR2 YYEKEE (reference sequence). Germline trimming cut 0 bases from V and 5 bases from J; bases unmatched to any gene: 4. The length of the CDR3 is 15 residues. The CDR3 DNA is TGTGCCAGCAGCTTGGAGGACAGGGGAGTAGATACGCAGTATTTT. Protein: CASSLEDRGVDTQYF.

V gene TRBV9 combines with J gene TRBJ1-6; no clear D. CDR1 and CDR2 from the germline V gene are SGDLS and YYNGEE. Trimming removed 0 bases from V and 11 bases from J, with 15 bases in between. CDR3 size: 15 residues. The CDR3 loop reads CASSVVGSLGAPLHF. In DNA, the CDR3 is TGTGCCAGCAGCGTAGTTGGCTCTTTGGGAGCACCCCTCCACTTT. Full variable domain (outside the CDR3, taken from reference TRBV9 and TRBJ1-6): DSGVTQTPKHLITATGQRVTLRCSPRSGDLSVYWYQQSLDQGLQFLIQYYNGEERAKGNILERFSAQQFPDLHSELNLSSLELGDSALYFCASSVVGSLGAPLHFGNGTRLTVT.

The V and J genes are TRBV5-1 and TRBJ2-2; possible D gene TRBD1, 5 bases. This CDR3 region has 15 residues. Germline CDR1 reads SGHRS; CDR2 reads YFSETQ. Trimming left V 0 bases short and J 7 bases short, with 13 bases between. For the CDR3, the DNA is TGCGCCAGCAGCTTGGGACACCCTAGGGGCGGGGAGCTGTTTTTT. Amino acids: CASSLGHPRGGELFF.